What follows describes a single TCR beta chain. This record comes from a study of CD8 T cells in Susac syndrome. The study used treatment-naive patients who had stable or active relapsing-remitting disease as multiple sclerosis controls. Random hexamers were used to reverse transcribe roughly 0.45 to 1 ug of RNA. The authors amplified TCR beta CDR3 across 54 Vbeta and 13 Jbeta using immunoSEQ multiplex PCR. TCRdb recomputed calls from the immunoSEQ multiplex PCR reads with MiXCR, one row per CDR3 protein. Seen here are fewer than 300,000 distinct CDR3 sequences, 70% to 90% observed once, and the top ten hold 0.11%. The germline V gene has CDR1 MNHEY and CDR2 SMNVEV (reference sequence). The CDR3 covers 15 residues. V gave up 6 bases and J gave up 6 bases, with 20 bases separating them.

The V and J genes are TRBV27 and TRBJ1-2; no clear D gene. Input material: CD8+ T cells from PBMCs. The sequence was obtained from a human donor with multiple sclerosis. CDR3 residues: CASRESSRGINGYTF. The DNA of the CDR3 is TGTGCCAGCAGAGAGAGCAGTCGAGGAATTAATGGCTACACCTTC.